Following are 30 T cell receptor beta chains from one sample sequenced in a study of cytotoxic CD8 clonotypes in ibrutinib-treated CLL. TCRdb keeps only in-frame clones here, not all; method: immunoSEQ multiplex PCR. The table lists 55,000 to 80,000 clones, approximately 90% of them singletons, with approximately 3.1% in the top ten. The starting material was PBMCs, obtained after 12 months of ibrutinib treatment. The receptors derive from a human donor with chronic lymphocytic leukemia.

The chain employs TRBV28 and TRBJ1-2, with 8 positions matching TRBD1. CDR1 MDHEN and CDR2 SYDVKM come from the germline V gene. The CDR3 spans 14 residues. J gave up 8 bases and V 6 bases, and 11 bases lay outside the gene matches. CDR3 nucleotides: TGTGCCAGCAGGACCCCAGGGGGCGCAGGGGGCTACACCTTC. Protein sequence: CASRTPGGAGGYTF.

This clone was observed a handful of times. The rearrangement joins TRBV1 to TRBJ1-5; the table's D call, TRBD1, was not checked against the DNA. TRBV1 is a known pseudogene. This CDR3 has 19 amino acids. CDR3 coding DNA: TGCACCAGCAGCCACCCTTCCGACTCTACAGGGGCCAGCAATCAGCCCCAGCATTTT. Translating it yields CTSSHPSDSTGASNQPQHF.

The chain couples TRBV5-1 to TRBJ1-1; 10 bases align to TRBD1. The V gene end was trimmed by 3 bases and the J gene end by 1 base; junction bases not matched to a gene: 3. The V gene's germline CDR1 is SGHRS and CDR2 YFSETQ. The CDR3 is 15 amino acids. DNA for the CDR3: TGCGCCAGCAGCTCCGGACAGGGGGGGAACACTGAAGCTTTCTTT. The encoded protein is CASSSGQGGNTEAFF.

Written as DNA, the CDR3 is TGTGCCAGCAGTTTATCGATAGGGTGGGGCGGCTACACCTTC. Residues: CASSLSIGWGGYTF. This chain joins TRBV27 and TRBJ1-2, with a possible D match to TRBD1 (5 bases). V lost 0 bases and J lost 8, with 13 bases in between. Germline CDR1 reads MNHEY; CDR2 reads SMNVEV (reference sequence). The CDR3 spans 14 residues.

The chain recombines TRBV7-3 with TRBJ2-6; unclear D gene. The CDR3 consists of 17 residues. CDR1 and CDR2 (germline): SGHTA, FQGTGA. The V end lost 1 base, the J end lost 0 bases, and 10 bases lay between the germline ends. CDR3 in DNA: TGTGCCAGCAGCTTAAAATCCCTACCCTCTGGGGCCAACGTCCTGACTTTC. It yields the protein CASSLKSLPSGANVLTF.

The V gene is TRBV9, the J gene TRBJ1-1; 10 nucleotides match TRBD1. The junction had 10 bases not matched to a gene; V was cut back by 4 bases and J by 4 bases. Germline CDR1 and CDR2: SGDLS and YYNGEE. This CDR3 comprises 16 residues. CDR3 sequence reads: CASSNRDRGFGTEAFF. Here the CDR3 DNA reads TGTGCCAGCAGCAACCGGGACAGGGGATTTGGCACTGAAGCTTTCTTT.

The chain joins TRBV4-2 to TRBJ2-3; 12 bases agree with TRBD2. The trim removed 4 bases at V and 3 bases at J, leaving 5 bases unmatched. Germline lookup yields CDR1 LGHNA and CDR2 YNFKEQ. The CDR3 contains 16 residues. The DNA for the CDR3 is TGTGCCAGCAGCCGCACTAGCGGGAGGTTAACAGATACGCAGTATTTT. It is translated as CASSRTSGRLTDTQYF.

This chain links TRBV7-2 with TRBJ1-1; D gene ambiguous. Trimming pared 2 bases from V and 5 bases from J, leaving 15 bases between. Germline CDR1 reads SGHTA; CDR2 reads FQGNSA. The CDR3 runs 15 residues. The CDR3 DNA is TGTGCCAGCAGCTTATGGGAGAACCCAGGTACTGAAGCTTTCTTT. Translation: CASSLWENPGTEAFF.

The chain uses TRBV5-1 and TRBJ2-5; D is unclear. The CDR3 sequence is 12 residues long. The germline V and J ends were trimmed by 0 bases and 5 bases, with 5 bases remaining between them. The germline V gene has CDR1 SGHRS and CDR2 YFSETQ. CDR3 protein: CASSLVQETQYF. The DNA of the CDR3 is TGCGCCAGCAGCTTGGTACAGGAGACCCAGTACTTC.

The rearrangement joins TRBV29-1 to TRBJ1-3, with D unresolved. The ends were cut back, 5 bases at V and 4 bases at J, with 12 bases in the middle. Per the germline V gene, CDR1 is SQVTM and CDR2 is ANQGSEA. The CDR3 covers 13 residues. DNA for the CDR3: TGCAGCGTTCGAATTGCGGGAGGAAACACCATATATTTT. It translates to CSVRIAGGNTIYF. The full variable domain, in which reference TRBV29-1 and TRBJ1-3 provide the parts outside the CDR3, is SAVISQKPSRDICQRGTSLTIQCQVDSQVTMMFWYRQQPGQSLTLIATANQGSEATYESGFVIDKFPISRPNLTFSTLTVSNMSPEDSSIYLCSVRIAGGNTIYFGEGSWLTVV.

This chain joins TRBV15 and TRBJ2-1, with 12 bases identical to TRBD2. The V gene end was trimmed by 1 base and the J gene end by 15 bases; junction bases not matched to a gene: 10. CDR1 is LNHNV and CDR2 is YYDKDF in the germline V gene (reference sequence). The CDR3 runs to 15 residues. The CDR3 nucleotides read TGTGCCACCAGCAGAGCGTCAGGACTAGCGGGGATGCGGTTCTTC. Translated, it gives CATSRASGLAGMRFF.

V gene TRBV13 combines with J gene TRBJ1-3, with D hard to call. Germline CDR1 and CDR2: PRHDT and FYEKMQ (reference sequence). Trimming took 0 bases from V and 4 from J, leaving 7 bases between them. The CDR3 is made up of 14 amino acids. In nucleotides, the CDR3 is TGTGCCAGCAGCTTAGGCCGGGCGGGAAACACCATATATTTT. This sequence encodes CASSLGRAGNTIYF. The full variable domain, in which reference TRBV13 and TRBJ1-3 provide the parts outside the CDR3, is AAGVIQSPRHLIKEKRETATLKCYPIPRHDTVYWYQQGPGQDPQFLISFYEKMQSDKGSIPDRFSAQQFSDYHSELNMSSLELGDSALYFCASSLGRAGNTIYFGEGSWLTVV.

V usage is TRBV19 and J usage is TRBJ1-3; D gene unclear. Per germline, CDR1 LNHDA and CDR2 SQIVND (reference sequence). V dropped 4 bases and J dropped 2 bases, with 15 bases sitting between them. The CDR3 has 16 residues. CDR3 coding DNA: TGTGCCAGTAGTACGCCTCCGAAGGCTACTGGAAACACCATATATTTT. Its translation is CASSTPPKATGNTIYF.

The chain couples TRBV29-1 to TRBJ2-1, with 12 bases aligning to TRBD2. V lost 7 bases, J lost 7 bases, and 8 bases stayed unmatched. The CDR3 runs to 14 residues. Germline V gene sequence: CDR1 SQVTM, CDR2 ANQGSEA. CDR3 in DNA: TGCAGCGCCGTGACTAGCGGGAGTTCGAATGAGCAGTTCTTC. Amino acid sequence: CSAVTSGSSNEQFF.

This chain connects TRBV6-5 to TRBJ1-1; maybe TRBD1 (5 bases). CDR1 and CDR2 from the germline V gene are MNHEY and SVGAGI. This CDR3 is 13 amino acids long. The V gene lost 6 bases and the J gene lost 1 base, with 9 bases spanning the gap. This chain's CDR3 is CASRGTANTEAFF. The CDR3 bases are TGTGCCAGCAGAGGGACGGCGAACACTGAAGCTTTCTTT.

The chain recombines TRBV7-9 with TRBJ2-7; 10 nucleotides match TRBD2. CDR3 length: 16 residues. V was pared by 5 bases and J by 4 bases, with 11 bases of the junction left unmatched. Germline assignment: CDR1 SEHNR and CDR2 FQNEAQ (reference sequence). The chain's CDR3 is CASSQPTSGTPYEQYF. In DNA, the CDR3 is TGTGCCAGCAGCCAACCCACTAGCGGGACTCCTTACGAGCAGTACTTC.

The V and J genes are TRBV19 and TRBJ2-1; TRBD1 agrees at 8 bases. Per germline, CDR1 LNHDA and CDR2 SQIVND (reference sequence). The length of the CDR3 is 18 residues. The V gene end was trimmed by 3 bases and the J gene end by 0 bases; junction bases not matched to a gene: 10. CDR3 region: CASSIIRDRLSSYNEQFF. CDR3 in DNA: TGTGCCAGTAGTATCATACGGGACAGGCTAAGCTCCTACAATGAGCAGTTCTTC.

The sample holds one count of this clone. The genes are TRBV19 and TRBJ1-2; D unclear. V was shortened by 9 bases and J by 0 bases, with 17 bases between the two germline ends. The CDR3 loop spans 15 amino acids. The germline V gene encodes CDR1 LNHDA and CDR2 SQIVND (reference sequence). The chain's CDR3 is CASLLSPRANYGYTF. The CDR3 bases are TGTGCCAGCCTGCTATCTCCTCGAGCTAACTATGGCTACACCTTC.

The chain uses TRBV27 and TRBJ2-7, with 13 bases identical to TRBD2. In germline, CDR1 is MNHEY, CDR2 SMNVEV (reference sequence). Germline trimming cut 4 bases from V and 0 bases from J; bases unmatched to any gene: 3. The CDR3 sequence is 16 residues long. Here the CDR3 reads CASSSGLAGASYEQYF. DNA for the CDR3: TGTGCCAGCAGTTCCGGACTAGCGGGAGCCTCCTACGAGCAGTACTTC.

The chain recombines TRBV25-1 with TRBJ1-1; TRBD1 matches at 9 bases. CDR1 MGHDK and CDR2 SYGVNS come from the germline V gene. The junction had 5 bases not matched to a gene; V was cut back by 3 bases and J by 0 bases. This CDR3 is built from 16 residues. As DNA, the CDR3 is TGTGCCAGCAGTGACCCACGGACAGGGGTGAACACTGAAGCTTTCTTT. Translated, it gives CASSDPRTGVNTEAFF.

V usage is TRBV19 and J usage is TRBJ1-2; unclear D gene. This CDR3 spans 14 amino acids. V lost 3 bases and J 2 bases, leaving 10 bases between the germline ends. Looked up from germline, CDR1 is LNHDA and CDR2 is SQIVND (reference sequence). The CDR3 reads CASSIGPRNYGYTF. Written as DNA, the CDR3 is TGTGCCAGTAGTATTGGACCGAGAAACTATGGCTACACCTTC.

This chain joins TRBV4-2 and TRBJ1-2; 8 bases match TRBD1. This CDR3 is 16 amino acids long. Per germline, CDR1 LGHNA and CDR2 YNFKEQ. The V and J ends lost 4 bases and 0 bases, in that order; junction bases with no gene match: 7. This CDR3 is CASSLAGGSPNYGYTF. The DNA for the CDR3 is TGTGCCAGCAGCCTCGCAGGGGGCAGCCCTAACTATGGCTACACCTTC.

This chain links TRBV19 with TRBJ1-3; D possibly corresponds to TRBD1 (5 bases). The CDR3 is made up of 13 amino acids. CDR1 is LNHDA, CDR2 SQIVND, per germline (reference sequence). Trimming removed 10 bases at V and 4 bases at J, with 14 bases between. The CDR3 DNA reads as TGTGCCACGATGGGGGGGTCGGGAAACACCATATATTTT. It encodes CATMGGSGNTIYF.

V gene TRBV2 combines with J gene TRBJ1-1; D gene ambiguous. With 3 bases removed from V and 4 bases from J, the gap between germline ends came to 12 bases. Germline loops: CDR1 SNHLY, CDR2 FYNNEI. This CDR3 is built from 14 residues. CDR3 protein: CASSEEQRITEAFF. DNA of the CDR3: TGTGCCAGCAGTGAGGAACAGAGGATCACTGAAGCTTTCTTT. Complete variable domain (other parts from reference TRBV2 and TRBJ1-1): EPEVTQTPSHQVTQMGQEVILRCVPISNHLYFYWYRQILGQKVEFLVSFYNNEISEKSEIFDDQFSVERPDGSNFTLKIRSTKLEDSAMYFCASSEEQRITEAFFGQGTRLTVV.

This clone appeared a few times. This chain links TRBV20-1 with TRBJ2-5; D is unclear. V dropped 1 base and J dropped 2 bases, with 2 bases sitting between them. Germline loops: CDR1 DFQATT, CDR2 SNEGSKA (reference sequence). CDR3 length: 11 amino acids. The CDR3 here is CSARGQETQYF. The CDR3 nucleotides read TGCAGTGCTAGAGGTCAAGAGACCCAGTACTTC.

The chain joins TRBV5-1 to TRBJ1-3; D might be TRBD1 (5 bases). The CDR3 contains 15 residues. Trimming took 2 bases from V and 2 from J, leaving 11 bases between them. Per the germline V gene, CDR1 is SGHRS and CDR2 is YFSETQ. The CDR3 DNA reads as TGCGCCAGCAGCTTTGAGGGGTTTACTGGAAACACCATATATTTT. Encoded protein: CASSFEGFTGNTIYF.

The chain couples TRBV7-2 to TRBJ2-7; D ambiguous. CDR1 is SGHTA and CDR2 is FQGNSA in the germline V gene. The CDR3 runs 13 residues. Trimming removed 5 bases from V and 4 bases from J, with 12 bases in between. The CDR3 spells CASSPAGFYEQYF. The DNA of the CDR3 is TGTGCCAGCAGCCCGGCAGGCTTTTACGAGCAGTACTTC.

The V gene is TRBV11-2, the J gene TRBJ1-2, with TRBD1 matching over 8 bases. The CDR3 has 15 amino acids. With 2 bases clipped from V and 5 bases from J, the junction kept 7 bases outside the gene matches. The V gene's germline CDR1 is SGHAT and CDR2 FQNNGV. The CDR3 nucleotides read TGTGCCAGCAGCTTACGGGCAGGGGGCGTTTATGGCTACACCTTC. Protein product: CASSLRAGGVYGYTF.

The rearrangement uses TRBV19 and TRBJ2-7; perhaps TRBD1 as D (6 bases). CDR1 and CDR2 from the germline V gene are LNHDA and SQIVND (reference sequence). V was pared by 6 bases and J by 2 bases, with 17 bases between. CDR3 length equals 15 residues. CDR3 nucleotides: TGTGCCAGTAGGGACGCGGCGACAGGTCCCTACGAGCAGTACTTC. This sequence encodes CASRDAATGPYEQYF.

The rearrangement joins TRBV7-6 to TRBJ2-1; 16 bases line up with TRBD2. The CDR3 spans 18 residues. The V gene end was trimmed by 6 bases and the J gene end by 3 bases; junction bases not matched to a gene: 8. Germline CDR1 SGHVS, CDR2 FNYEAQ. CDR3 sequence reads: CASSAGLAGGPFYNEQFF. The CDR3 DNA follows: TGTGCCAGCAGTGCGGGACTAGCGGGAGGGCCGTTCTACAATGAGCAGTTCTTC.